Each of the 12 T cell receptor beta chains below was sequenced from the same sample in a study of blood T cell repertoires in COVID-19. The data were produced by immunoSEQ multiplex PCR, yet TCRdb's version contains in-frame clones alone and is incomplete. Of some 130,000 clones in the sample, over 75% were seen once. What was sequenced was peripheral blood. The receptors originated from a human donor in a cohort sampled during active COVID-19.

The CDR3 spells CASSPSQGDEQYF. CDR3 sequence (DNA): TGTGCCAGCTCACCAAGCCAGGGGGACGAGCAGTACTTC. The chain is built from TRBV18 and TRBJ2-7; TRBD1 matches at 7 bases. The junction had 3 bases not matched to a gene; V was cut back by 2 bases and J by 5 bases. The CDR3 has 13 residues. Germline V lookup: CDR1 KGHSH, CDR2 LQKENI.

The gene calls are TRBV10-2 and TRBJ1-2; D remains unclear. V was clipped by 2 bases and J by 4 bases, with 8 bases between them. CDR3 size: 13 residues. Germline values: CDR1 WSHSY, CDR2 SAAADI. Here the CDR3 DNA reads TGCGCCAGCAGTGAGATGGCAGGCTATGGCTACACCTTC. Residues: CASSEMAGYGYTF.

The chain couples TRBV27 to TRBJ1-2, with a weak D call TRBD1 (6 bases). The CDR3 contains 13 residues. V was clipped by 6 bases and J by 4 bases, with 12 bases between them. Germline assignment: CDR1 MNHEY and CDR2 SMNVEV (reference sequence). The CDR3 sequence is CASRAGDGYGYTF. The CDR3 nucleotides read TGTGCCAGCAGGGCAGGGGATGGCTATGGCTACACCTTC.

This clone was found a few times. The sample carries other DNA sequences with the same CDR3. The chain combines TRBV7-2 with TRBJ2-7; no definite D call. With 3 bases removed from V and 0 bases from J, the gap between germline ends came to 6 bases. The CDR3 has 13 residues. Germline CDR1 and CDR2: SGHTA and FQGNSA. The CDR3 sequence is CASSFSGSYEQYF. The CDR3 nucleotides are TGTGCCAGCAGCTTTTCGGGCTCCTACGAGCAGTACTTC. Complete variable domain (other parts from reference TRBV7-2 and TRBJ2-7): GAGVSQSPSNKVTEKGKDVELRCDPISGHTALYWYRQSLGQGLEFLIYFQGNSAPDKSGLPSDRFSAERTGGSVSTLTIQRTQQEDSAVYLCASSFSGSYEQYFGPGTRLTVT.

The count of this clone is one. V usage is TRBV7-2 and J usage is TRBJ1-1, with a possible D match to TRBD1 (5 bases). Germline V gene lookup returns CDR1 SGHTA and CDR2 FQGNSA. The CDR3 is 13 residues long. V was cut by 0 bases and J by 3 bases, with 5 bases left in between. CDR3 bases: TGTGCCAGCAGCTTAGCGACAGACACTGAAGCTTTCTTT. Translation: CASSLATDTEAFF.

CDR3 in amino acids: CASSPSPGAGGGNEQFF. As DNA, the CDR3 is TGTGCCAGCAGCCCAAGCCCGGGTGCGGGGGGAGGCAATGAGCAGTTCTTC. The chain carries TRBV7-2 and TRBJ2-1; 8 bases fit TRBD2. Germline values: CDR1 SGHTA, CDR2 FQGNSA. V lost 5 bases and J lost 6; bases outside the gene matches: 15. The CDR3 length is 17 residues.

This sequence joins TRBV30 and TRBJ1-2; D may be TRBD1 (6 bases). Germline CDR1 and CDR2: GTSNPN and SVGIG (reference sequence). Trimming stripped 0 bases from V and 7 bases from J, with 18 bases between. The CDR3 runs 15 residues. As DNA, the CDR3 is TGTGCCTGGAGTGTTCGGGACAATCCTATGGGTGGCTACACCTTC. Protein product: CAWSVRDNPMGGYTF.

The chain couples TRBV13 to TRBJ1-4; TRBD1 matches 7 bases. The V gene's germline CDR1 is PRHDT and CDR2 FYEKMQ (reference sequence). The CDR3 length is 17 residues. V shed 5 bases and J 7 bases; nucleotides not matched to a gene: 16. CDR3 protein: CASSRSTGPRGIEKLFF. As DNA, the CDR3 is TGTGCCAGCAGCCGTTCTACGGGACCCAGGGGGATTGAAAAACTGTTTTTT. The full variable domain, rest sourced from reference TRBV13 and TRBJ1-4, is AAGVIQSPRHLIKEKRETATLKCYPIPRHDTVYWYQQGPGQDPQFLISFYEKMQSDKGSIPDRFSAQQFSDYHSELNMSSLELGDSALYFCASSRSTGPRGIEKLFFGSGTQLSVL.

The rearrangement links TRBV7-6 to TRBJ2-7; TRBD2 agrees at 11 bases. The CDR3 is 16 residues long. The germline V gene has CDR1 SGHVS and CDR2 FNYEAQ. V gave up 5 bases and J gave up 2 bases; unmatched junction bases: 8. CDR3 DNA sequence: TGTGCCAGCAGCGTACAGACTAGCGGGAACCCCTACGAGCAGTACTTC. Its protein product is CASSVQTSGNPYEQYF.

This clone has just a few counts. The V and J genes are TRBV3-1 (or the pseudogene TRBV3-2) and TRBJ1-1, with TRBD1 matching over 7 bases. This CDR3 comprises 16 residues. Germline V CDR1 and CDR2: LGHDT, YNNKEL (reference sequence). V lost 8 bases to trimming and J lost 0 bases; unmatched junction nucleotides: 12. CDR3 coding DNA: TGTGCCAGCTCAGGGACAGTGACTTTCATGAACACTGAAGCTTTCTTT. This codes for CASSGTVTFMNTEAFF.

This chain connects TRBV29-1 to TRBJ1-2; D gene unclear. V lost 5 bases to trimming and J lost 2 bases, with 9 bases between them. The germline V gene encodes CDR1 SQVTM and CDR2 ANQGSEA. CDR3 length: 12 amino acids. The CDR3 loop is CSVQSGNYGYTF. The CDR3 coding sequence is TGCAGCGTTCAATCGGGGAACTATGGCTACACCTTC.

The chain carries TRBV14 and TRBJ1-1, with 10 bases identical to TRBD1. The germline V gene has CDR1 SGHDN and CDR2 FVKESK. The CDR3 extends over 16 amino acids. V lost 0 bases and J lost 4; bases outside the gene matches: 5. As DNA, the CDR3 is TGTGCCAGCAGCCAAGACTCGGGACAGGGGATCACTGAAGCTTTCTTT. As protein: CASSQDSGQGITEAFF.